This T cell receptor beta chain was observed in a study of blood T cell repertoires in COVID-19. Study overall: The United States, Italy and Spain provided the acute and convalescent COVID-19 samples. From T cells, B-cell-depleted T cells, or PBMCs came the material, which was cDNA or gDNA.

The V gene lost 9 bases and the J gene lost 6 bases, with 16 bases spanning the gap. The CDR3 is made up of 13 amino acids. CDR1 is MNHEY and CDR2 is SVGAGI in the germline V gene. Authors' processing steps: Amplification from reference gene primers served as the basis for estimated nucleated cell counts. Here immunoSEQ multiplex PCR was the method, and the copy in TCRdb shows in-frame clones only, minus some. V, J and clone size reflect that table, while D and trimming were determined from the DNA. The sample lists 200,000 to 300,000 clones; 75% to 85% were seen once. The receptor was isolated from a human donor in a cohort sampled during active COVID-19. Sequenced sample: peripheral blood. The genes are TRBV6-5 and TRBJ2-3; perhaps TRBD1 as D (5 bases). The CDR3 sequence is CASFRGLRDTQYF. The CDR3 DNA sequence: TGTGCCAGTTTTAGGGGTCTAAGGGATACGCAGTATTTT.